This TCR beta chain was sequenced for a study of blood T cell repertoires in COVID-19. Whole-study context: Nucleic acid was either cDNA or gDNA, and it came from T cells, B-cell-depleted T cells, or PBMCs.

This CDR3 contains 14 residues. Germline V CDR1 and CDR2: SGHTA, FQGNSA. The V gene lost 1 base and the J gene lost 0 bases, with 6 bases spanning the gap. Original handling: Amplification with reference gene primers provided the estimates of nucleated cell counts. This table comes from immunoSEQ multiplex PCR, and its TCRdb copy is limited to in-frame clones, with some not included. V, J and clone size derive from that table, while D and trimming were established from the DNA sequence. The sample yields tens of thousands of clones, about 91% seen once. Sequencing was done on a sample of peripheral blood. This receptor was obtained from an elderly woman with active COVID-19. The V and J genes are TRBV7-2 and TRBJ1-1; D is undetermined. The DNA of the CDR3 is TGTGCCAGCAGCTTAGTTGTAGTGAACACTGAAGCTTTCTTT. It specifies CASSLVVVNTEAFF.